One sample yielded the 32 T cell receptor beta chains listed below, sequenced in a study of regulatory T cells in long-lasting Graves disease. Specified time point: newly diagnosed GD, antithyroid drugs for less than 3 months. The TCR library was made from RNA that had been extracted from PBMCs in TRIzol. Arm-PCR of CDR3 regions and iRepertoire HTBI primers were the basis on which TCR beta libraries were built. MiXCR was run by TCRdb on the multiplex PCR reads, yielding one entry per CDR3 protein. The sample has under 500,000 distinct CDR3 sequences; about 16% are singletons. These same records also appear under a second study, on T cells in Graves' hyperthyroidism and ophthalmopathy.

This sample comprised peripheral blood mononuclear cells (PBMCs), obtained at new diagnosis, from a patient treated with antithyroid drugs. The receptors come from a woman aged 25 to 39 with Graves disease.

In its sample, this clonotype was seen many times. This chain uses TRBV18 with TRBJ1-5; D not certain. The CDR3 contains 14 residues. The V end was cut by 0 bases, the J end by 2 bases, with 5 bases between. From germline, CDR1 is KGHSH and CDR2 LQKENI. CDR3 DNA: TGTGCCAGCTCACCACCGGGTGGCAATCAGCCCCAGCATTTT. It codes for CASSPPGGNQPQHF.

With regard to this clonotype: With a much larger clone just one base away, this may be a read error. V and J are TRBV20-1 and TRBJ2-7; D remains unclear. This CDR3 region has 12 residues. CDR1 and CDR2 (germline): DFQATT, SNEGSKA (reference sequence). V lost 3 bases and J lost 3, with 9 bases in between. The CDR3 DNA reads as TGCAGTGCTAGCCCCACGCACTACGAGCAGTACTTC. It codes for CSASPTHYEQYF.

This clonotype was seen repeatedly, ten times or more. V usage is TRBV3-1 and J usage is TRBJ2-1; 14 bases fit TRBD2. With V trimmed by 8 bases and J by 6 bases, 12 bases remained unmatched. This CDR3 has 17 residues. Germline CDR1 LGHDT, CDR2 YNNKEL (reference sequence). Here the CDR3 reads CASLLSGTSGSGNEQFF. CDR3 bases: TGTGCCAGCCTTCTATCGGGGACTAGCGGGAGCGGCAATGAGCAGTTCTTC.

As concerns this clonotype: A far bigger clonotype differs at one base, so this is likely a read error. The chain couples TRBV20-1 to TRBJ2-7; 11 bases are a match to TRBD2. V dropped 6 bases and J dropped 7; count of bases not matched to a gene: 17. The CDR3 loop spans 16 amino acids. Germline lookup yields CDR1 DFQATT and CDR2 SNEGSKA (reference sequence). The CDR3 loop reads CSAPPGLAGGGNEQYF. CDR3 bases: TGCAGTGCCCCACCCGGCCTAGCGGGAGGTGGCAATGAGCAGTACTTC.

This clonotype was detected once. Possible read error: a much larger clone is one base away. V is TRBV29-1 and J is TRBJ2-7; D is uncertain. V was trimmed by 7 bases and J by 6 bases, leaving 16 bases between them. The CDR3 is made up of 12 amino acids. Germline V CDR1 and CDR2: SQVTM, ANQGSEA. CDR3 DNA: TGCAGCGCTGCTCTCAACGAGCTCGAGCAGTACTTC. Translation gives CSAALNELEQYF.

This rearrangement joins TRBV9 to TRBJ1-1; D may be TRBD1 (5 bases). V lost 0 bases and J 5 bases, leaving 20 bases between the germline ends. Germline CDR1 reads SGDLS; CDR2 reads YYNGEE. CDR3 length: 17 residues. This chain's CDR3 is CASSVAPSHRRRTEAFF. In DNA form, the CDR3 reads TGTGCCAGCAGCGTAGCTCCTTCCCACAGGCGTCGGACTGAAGCTTTCTTT.

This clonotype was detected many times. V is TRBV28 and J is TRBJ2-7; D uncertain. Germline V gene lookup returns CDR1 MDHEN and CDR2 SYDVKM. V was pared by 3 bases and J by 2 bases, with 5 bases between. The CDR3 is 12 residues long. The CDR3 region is CASSFTAYEQYF. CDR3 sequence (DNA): TGTGCCAGCAGTTTTACAGCCTACGAGCAGTACTTC.

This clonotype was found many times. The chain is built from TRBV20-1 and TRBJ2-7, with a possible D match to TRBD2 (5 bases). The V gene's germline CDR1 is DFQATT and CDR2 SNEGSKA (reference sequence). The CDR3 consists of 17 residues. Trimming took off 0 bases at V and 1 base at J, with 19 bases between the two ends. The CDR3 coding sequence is TGCAGTGCTAGAGATAATCTCGCGGCTAGCCCATCCTACGAGCAGTACTTC. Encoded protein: CSARDNLAASPSYEQYF.

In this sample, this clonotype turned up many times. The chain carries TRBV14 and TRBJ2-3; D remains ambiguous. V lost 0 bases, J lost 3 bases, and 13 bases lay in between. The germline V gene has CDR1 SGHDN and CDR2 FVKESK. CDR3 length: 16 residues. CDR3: CASSQDGGLLTDTQYF. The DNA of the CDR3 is TGTGCCAGCAGCCAAGATGGCGGTTTGCTTACAGATACGCAGTATTTT.

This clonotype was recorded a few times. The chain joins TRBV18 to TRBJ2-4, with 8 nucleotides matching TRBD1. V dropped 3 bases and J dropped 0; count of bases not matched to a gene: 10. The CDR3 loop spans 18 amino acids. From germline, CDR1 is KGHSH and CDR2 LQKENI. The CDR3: CASSPPGQDELAKNIQYF. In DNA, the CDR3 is TGTGCCAGCTCACCGCCGGGACAGGACGAACTAGCCAAAAACATTCAGTACTTC.

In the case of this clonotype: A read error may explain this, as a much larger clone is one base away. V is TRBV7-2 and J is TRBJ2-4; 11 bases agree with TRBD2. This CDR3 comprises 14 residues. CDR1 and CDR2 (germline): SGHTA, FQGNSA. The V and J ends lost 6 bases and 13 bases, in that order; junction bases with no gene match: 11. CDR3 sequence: CASRTLAGGGEQYF. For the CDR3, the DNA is TGTGCCAGCAGAACTTTAGCGGGAGGGGGTGAGCAGTACTTC.

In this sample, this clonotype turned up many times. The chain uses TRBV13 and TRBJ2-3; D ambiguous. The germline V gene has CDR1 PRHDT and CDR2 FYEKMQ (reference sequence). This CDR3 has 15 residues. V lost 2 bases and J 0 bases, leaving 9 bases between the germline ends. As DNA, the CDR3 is TGTGCCAGCAGCTTACTCAGACTGAGCACAGATACGCAGTATTTT. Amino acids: CASSLLRLSTDTQYF.

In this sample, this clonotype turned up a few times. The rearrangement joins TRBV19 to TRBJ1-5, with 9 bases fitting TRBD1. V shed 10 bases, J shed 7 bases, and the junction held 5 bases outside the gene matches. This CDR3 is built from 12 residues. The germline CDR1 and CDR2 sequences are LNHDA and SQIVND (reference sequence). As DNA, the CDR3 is TGTGCCACCCGGACAGGGGCCCAGCCCCAGCATTTT. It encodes CATRTGAQPQHF.

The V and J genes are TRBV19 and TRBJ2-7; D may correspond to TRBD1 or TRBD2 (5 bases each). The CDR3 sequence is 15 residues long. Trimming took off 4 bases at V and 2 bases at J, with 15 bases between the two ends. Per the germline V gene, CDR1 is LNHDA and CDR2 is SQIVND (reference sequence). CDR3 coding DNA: TGTGCCAGTAGTAACATGGTACGGGACGCCTACGAGCAGTACTTC. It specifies CASSNMVRDAYEQYF.

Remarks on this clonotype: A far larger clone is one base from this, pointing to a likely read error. The chain's CDR3 is CASGLATGEGTEAFF. CDR3 DNA: TGTGCCAGCGGCTTAGCGACAGGGGAGGGTACTGAAGCTTTCTTT. This chain uses TRBV11-2 with TRBJ1-1; 8 nucleotides agree with TRBD1. Germline V CDR1 and CDR2: SGHAT, FQNNGV. The CDR3 has 15 residues.

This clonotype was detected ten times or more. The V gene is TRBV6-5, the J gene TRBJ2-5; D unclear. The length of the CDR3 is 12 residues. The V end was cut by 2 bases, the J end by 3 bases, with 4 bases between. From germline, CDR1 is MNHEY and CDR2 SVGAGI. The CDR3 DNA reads TGTGCCAGCAGTTACGTTAAAGAGACCCAGTACTTC. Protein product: CASSYVKETQYF.

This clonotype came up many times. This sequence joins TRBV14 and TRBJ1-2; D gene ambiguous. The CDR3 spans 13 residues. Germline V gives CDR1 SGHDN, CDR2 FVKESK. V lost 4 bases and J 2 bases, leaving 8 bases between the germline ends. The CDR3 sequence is CASSPMENYGYTF. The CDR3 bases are TGTGCCAGCAGCCCAATGGAAAACTATGGCTACACCTTC.

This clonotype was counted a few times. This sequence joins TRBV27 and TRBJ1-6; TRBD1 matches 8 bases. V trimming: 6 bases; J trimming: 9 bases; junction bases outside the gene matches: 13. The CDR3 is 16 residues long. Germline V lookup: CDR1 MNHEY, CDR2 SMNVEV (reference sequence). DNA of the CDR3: TGTGCCAGCAGCGCTCCCTCCGGGACAGGCACTTCACCCCTCCACTTT. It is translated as CASSAPSGTGTSPLHF.

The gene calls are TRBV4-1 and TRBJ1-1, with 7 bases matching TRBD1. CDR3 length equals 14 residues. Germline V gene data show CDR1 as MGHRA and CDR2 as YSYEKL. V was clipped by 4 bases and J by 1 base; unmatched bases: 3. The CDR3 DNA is TGCGCCAGCAGCCTCTACAGGGGGAACACTGAAGCTTTCTTT. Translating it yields CASSLYRGNTEAFF.

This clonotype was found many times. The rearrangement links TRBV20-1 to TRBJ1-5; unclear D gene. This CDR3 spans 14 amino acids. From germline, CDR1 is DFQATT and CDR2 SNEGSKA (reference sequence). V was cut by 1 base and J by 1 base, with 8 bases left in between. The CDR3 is CSARASSSNQPQHF. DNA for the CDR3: TGCAGTGCTAGAGCTTCCAGCAGCAATCAGCCCCAGCATTTT.

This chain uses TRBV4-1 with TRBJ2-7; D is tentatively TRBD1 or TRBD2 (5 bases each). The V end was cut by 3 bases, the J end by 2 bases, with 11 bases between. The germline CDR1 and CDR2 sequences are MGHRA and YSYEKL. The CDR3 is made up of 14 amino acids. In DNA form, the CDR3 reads TGCGCCAGCAGCCAGAGGGACGGGGCCTACGAGCAGTACTTC. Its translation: CASSQRDGAYEQYF.

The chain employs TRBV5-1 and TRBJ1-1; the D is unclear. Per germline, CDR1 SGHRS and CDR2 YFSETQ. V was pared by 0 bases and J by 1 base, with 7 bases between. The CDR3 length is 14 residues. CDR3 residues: CASSLASGNTEAFF. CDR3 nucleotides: TGCGCCAGCAGCTTGGCGTCAGGGAACACTGAAGCTTTCTTT.

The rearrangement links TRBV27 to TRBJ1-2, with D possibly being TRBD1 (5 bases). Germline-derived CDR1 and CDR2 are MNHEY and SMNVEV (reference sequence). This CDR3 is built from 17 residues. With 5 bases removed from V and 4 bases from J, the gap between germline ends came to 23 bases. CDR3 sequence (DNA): TGTGCCAGCAGTGCATCGGCCCTGGGCGGCGGGGGCTATGGCTACACCTTC. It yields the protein CASSASALGGGGYGYTF.

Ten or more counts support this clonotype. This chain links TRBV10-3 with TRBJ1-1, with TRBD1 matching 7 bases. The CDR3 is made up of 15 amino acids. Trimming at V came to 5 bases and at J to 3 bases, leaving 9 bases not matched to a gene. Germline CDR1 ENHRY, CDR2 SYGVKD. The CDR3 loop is CAISTGEVFDTEAFF. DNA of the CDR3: TGTGCCATCAGTACAGGGGAAGTATTTGACACTGAAGCTTTCTTT.

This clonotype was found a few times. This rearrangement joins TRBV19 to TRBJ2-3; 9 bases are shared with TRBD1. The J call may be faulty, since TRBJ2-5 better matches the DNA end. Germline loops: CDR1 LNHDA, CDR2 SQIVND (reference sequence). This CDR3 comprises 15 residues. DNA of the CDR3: TGTGCCAGTAGTGGGGACAGGGCTCGTCGGGAGACCCAGTACTTC. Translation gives CASSGDRARRETQYF.

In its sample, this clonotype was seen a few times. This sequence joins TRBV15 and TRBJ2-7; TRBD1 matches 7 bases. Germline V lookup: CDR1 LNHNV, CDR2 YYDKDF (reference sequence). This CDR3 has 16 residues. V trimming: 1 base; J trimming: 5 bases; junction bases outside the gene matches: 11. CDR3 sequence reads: CATSRGPGTAVDEQYF. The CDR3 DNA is TGTGCCACCAGCAGAGGCCCCGGGACAGCAGTCGACGAGCAGTACTTC.

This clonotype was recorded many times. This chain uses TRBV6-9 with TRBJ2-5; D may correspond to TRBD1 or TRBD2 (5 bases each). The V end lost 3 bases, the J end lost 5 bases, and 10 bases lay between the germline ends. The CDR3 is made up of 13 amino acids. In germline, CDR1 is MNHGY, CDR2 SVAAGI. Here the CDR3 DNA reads TGTGCCAGCAGTTACGGGGCCATGGAGACCCAGTACTTC. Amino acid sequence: CASSYGAMETQYF.

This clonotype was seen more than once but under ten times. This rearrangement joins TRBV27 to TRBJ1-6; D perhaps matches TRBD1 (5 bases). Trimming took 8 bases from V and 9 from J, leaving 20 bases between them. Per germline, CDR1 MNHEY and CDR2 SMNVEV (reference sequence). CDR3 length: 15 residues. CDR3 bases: TGTGCCAGCTGCCAAGGGGTTCAGGCGGCTTCACCCCTCCACTTT. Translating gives CASCQGVQAASPLHF.

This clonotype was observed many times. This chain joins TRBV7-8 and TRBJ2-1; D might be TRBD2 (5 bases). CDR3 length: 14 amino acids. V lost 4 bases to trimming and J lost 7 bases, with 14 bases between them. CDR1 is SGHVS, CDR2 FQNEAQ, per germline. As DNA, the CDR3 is TGTGCCAGCAGCTCCCTGACTACGTCAAATGAGCAGTTCTTC. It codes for CASSSLTTSNEQFF. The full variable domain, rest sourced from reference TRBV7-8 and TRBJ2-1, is GAGVSQSPRYKVAKRGQDVALRCDPISGHVSLFWYQQALGQGPEFLTYFQNEAQLDKSGLPSDRFFAERPEGSVSTLKIQRTQQEDSAVYLCASSSLTTSNEQFFGPGTRLTVL.

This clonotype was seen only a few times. This CDR3 is CASSLQGGGQQETQYF. CDR3 coding DNA: TGCGCCAGCAGCTTACAGGGAGGAGGGCAACAAGAGACCCAGTACTTC. The gene calls are TRBV5-1 and TRBJ2-5; D tentatively reads TRBD1 or TRBD2 (6 bases each). Looked up from germline, CDR1 is SGHRS and CDR2 is YFSETQ. This CDR3 is 16 amino acids long. V was cut by 2 bases and J by 2 bases, with 16 bases left in between.

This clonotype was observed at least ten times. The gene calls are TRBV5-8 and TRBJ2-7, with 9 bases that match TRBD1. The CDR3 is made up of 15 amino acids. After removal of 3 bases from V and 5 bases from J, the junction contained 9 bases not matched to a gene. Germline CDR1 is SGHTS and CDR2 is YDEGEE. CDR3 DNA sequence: TGTGCCAGCAGCTGGGCCGGGACAGGGTATCACGAGCAGTACTTC. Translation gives CASSWAGTGYHEQYF.

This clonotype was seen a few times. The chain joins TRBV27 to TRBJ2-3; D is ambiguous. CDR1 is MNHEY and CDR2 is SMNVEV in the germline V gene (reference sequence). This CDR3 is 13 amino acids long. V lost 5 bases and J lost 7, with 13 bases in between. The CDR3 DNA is TGTGCCAGCAGTAACCCGGACCTCTATACGCAGTATTTT. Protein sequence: CASSNPDLYTQYF.